This T cell receptor (beta chain) was observed in a study of blood T cells in healthy people across ages. The authors ran a second PCR of 7 to 11 cycles using a sample-barcoded 5' primer and a J-beta primer mix. A single record per CDR3 protein comes from TCRdb applying MiXCR to the 5' RACE reads. The sample includes 1.5 million to 2 million distinct CDR3 sequences, around half of them seen just once. V lost 3 bases and J lost 4; bases outside the gene matches: 20. This CDR3 has 20 amino acids. The germline V gene encodes CDR1 DFQATT and CDR2 SNEGSKA (reference sequence). General study findings and limits: Older age coincided with a roughly linear decline in TCR beta diversity per million T cells. Estimates of total diversity, which came from one million sequenced T cells, were considered to be underestimates.

This clonotype was observed a single time. Its antigen remains unknown. This sequence joins TRBV20-1 and TRBJ2-3; 12 nucleotides align to TRBD2. Sequenced sample: blood. The sequence came from a woman in her thirties or forties in good health. The CDR3 loop reads CSARSPGTSGHFGLPDTQYF. The CDR3 nucleotides read TGCAGTGCTAGGTCCCCCGGGACTAGCGGGCATTTTGGGCTACCAGATACGCAGTATTTT.